The 28 T cell receptor beta chains below were found in one sample sequenced in a study of T and B cells in COVID-19 patients. Blood genomic DNA input for TRB amplification was roughly 220-500 ng. Multiplex PCR with BIOMED2 TRB-A/B primer pools amplified TRB rearrangements. TCRdb passed the multiplex PCR reads through MiXCR, listing each CDR3 protein once. The sample has 3,000 or so distinct CDR3 sequences; about 30% are singletons. The sequenced material came from blood. These TCRs come from a human donor with active COVID-19. The donor label of this sample is uncertain.

The chain joins TRBV6-5 to TRBJ2-5; 7 bases match TRBD2. Germline loops: CDR1 MNHEY, CDR2 SVGAGI. V dropped 5 bases and J dropped 4; count of bases not matched to a gene: 10. This CDR3 is built from 15 residues. The CDR3 region is CASSPREARLETQYF. The DNA for the CDR3 is TGTGCCAGCAGTCCCCGGGAGGCTAGGTTAGAGACCCAGTACTTC.

This clonotype was counted between two and nine times. The genes are TRBV27 and TRBJ2-5; 8 bases are a match to TRBD2. This CDR3 has 15 amino acids. Per the germline V gene, CDR1 is MNHEY and CDR2 is SMNVEV (reference sequence). Trimming at V came to 5 bases and at J to 2 bases, leaving 7 bases not matched to a gene. The CDR3 protein is CASSLLAGSQETQYF. The DNA for the CDR3 is TGTGCCAGCAGTCTATTAGCGGGATCGCAAGAGACCCAGTACTTC.

The V call is TRBV6-2 or TRBV6-3, the J call TRBJ2-1, with 8 bases identical to TRBD2. Germline trimming cut 0 bases from V and 8 bases from J; bases unmatched to any gene: 6. The V gene's germline CDR1 is MNHEY and CDR2 SVGEGT. This CDR3 is built from 15 residues. The CDR3, as DNA: TGTGCCAGCAGTTACTCAACCGGGGGGGCCTATGAGCAGTTCTTC. Its translation: CASSYSTGGAYEQFF.

CDR3 sequence reads: CASIPVGGAFYGYTF. The CDR3 DNA sequence: TGTGCCAGTATTCCGGTCGGGGGCGCATTCTATGGCTACACCTTC. The chain couples TRBV19 to TRBJ1-2; D is possibly TRBD1 (6 bases). Germline V gene data show CDR1 as LNHDA and CDR2 as SQIVND (reference sequence). CDR3 size: 15 residues. The V end lost 7 bases, the J end lost 4 bases, and 19 bases lay between the germline ends.

Only one count was recorded for this clonotype. The CDR3 DNA reads as TGTGCCAGCAGCTTAGATCGCCGTGCCAATCAGCCCCAGCATTTT. Translated, it gives CASSLDRRANQPQHF. The rearrangement links TRBV11-2 to TRBJ1-5; D uncertain. Germline-derived CDR1 and CDR2 are SGHAT and FQNNGV. Trimming removed 0 bases at V and 3 bases at J, with 9 bases between. The CDR3 has 15 residues.

This clonotype came up a few times. The V call is TRBV18, the J call TRBJ1-2, with TRBD1 identical over 7 bases. Trimming cost V 6 bases and J 4 bases; bases outside gene matches: 8. This CDR3 has 14 residues. The germline CDR1 and CDR2 sequences are KGHSH and LQKENI. CDR3 residues: CASSRQGQGYGYTF. The DNA of the CDR3 is TGTGCCAGCTCGCGACAGGGTCAGGGCTATGGCTACACCTTC. The full variable domain, completed using reference TRBV18 and TRBJ1-2, is NAGVMQNPRHLVRRRGQEARLRCSPMKGHSHVYWYRQLPEEGLKFMVYLQKENIIDESGMPKERFSAEFPKEGPSILRIQQVVRGDSAAYFCASSRQGQGYGYTFGSGTRLTVV.

This clonotype was seen a single time. A much more abundant neighbour one base away suggests this may be a read error. The chain combines TRBV19 with TRBJ1-2; D is undetermined. Germline V lookup: CDR1 LNHDA, CDR2 SQIVND (reference sequence). This CDR3 is built from 14 residues. V lost 5 bases, J lost 4 bases, and 14 bases lay in between. CDR3 protein: CASSQQLSGYGYTF. CDR3 bases: TGTGCCAGTAGTCAACAGTTGAGTGGCTATGGCTACACCTTC.

CDR3 in amino acids: CASSRDRSYGYTF. In DNA form, the CDR3 reads TGTGCCAGCAGCCGGGACAGAAGCTATGGCTACACCTTC. The V and J genes are TRBV11-1 and TRBJ1-2; TRBD1 matches 7 bases. This CDR3 is 13 amino acids long. V dropped 5 bases and J dropped 4; count of bases not matched to a gene: 4. CDR1 and CDR2 (germline): SGHAT, FQDESV (reference sequence).

This clonotype was seen only a few times. The chain has TRBV20-1 and TRBJ1-2; 8 nucleotides line up with TRBD1. This CDR3 has 14 amino acids. CDR1 is DFQATT, CDR2 SNEGSKA, per germline (reference sequence). Trimming at V came to 2 bases and at J to 4 bases, leaving 6 bases not matched to a gene. The CDR3 DNA reads as TGCAGTGCTAGAAAGGGACAGGTCACCTATGGCTACACCTTC. Protein sequence: CSARKGQVTYGYTF.

This clonotype has only a few counts. The V gene is TRBV10-3, the J gene TRBJ2-1, with TRBD1 matching 7 bases. CDR3 length equals 14 residues. Germline CDR1 reads ENHRY; CDR2 reads SYGVKD. J lost 3 bases, V lost 5 bases, and 4 bases had no gene match. The CDR3: CAISPGQNYNEQFF. The CDR3 bases are TGTGCCATCAGTCCGGGACAGAACTACAATGAGCAGTTCTTC.

By its share, this clonotype is medium-sized. The chain links TRBV29-1 to TRBJ1-1, with D unresolved. Germline CDR1 is SQVTM and CDR2 is ANQGSEA. Trimming stripped 4 bases from V and 4 bases from J, with 10 bases between. This CDR3 is 12 amino acids long. This CDR3 reads CSVANPSTEAFF. CDR3 sequence (DNA): TGCAGCGTTGCCAACCCTAGCACTGAAGCTTTCTTT. Full variable domain (remainder filled in from reference TRBV29-1 and TRBJ1-1): SAVISQKPSRDICQRGTSLTIQCQVDSQVTMMFWYRQQPGQSLTLIATANQGSEATYESGFVIDKFPISRPNLTFSTLTVSNMSPEDSSIYLCSVANPSTEAFFGQGTRLTVV.

The J gene is TRBJ1-4, the V gene TRBV7-9; tentatively, D is TRBD1 (5 bases). Germline loops: CDR1 SEHNR, CDR2 FQNEAQ (reference sequence). The CDR3 spans 15 residues. The V gene lost 5 bases and the J gene lost 4 bases, with 14 bases spanning the gap. This CDR3 reads CASSPHSGLNEKLFF. For the CDR3, the DNA is TGTGCCAGCAGCCCCCATTCGGGGCTTAATGAAAAACTGTTTTTT. Full variable domain (remainder filled in from reference TRBV7-9 and TRBJ1-4): DTGVSQNPRHKITKRGQNVTFRCDPISEHNRLYWYRQTLGQGPEFLTYFQNEAQLEKSRLLSDRFSAERPKGSFSTLEIQRTEQGDSAMYLCASSPHSGLNEKLFFGSGTQLSVL.

The chain links TRBV7-9 to TRBJ1-1; D gene unclear. This CDR3 comprises 12 residues. CDR1 is SEHNR and CDR2 is FQNEAQ in the germline V gene (reference sequence). The germline V and J ends were trimmed by 2 bases and 0 bases, with 1 base remaining between them. CDR3 protein: CASSLMNTEAFF. The DNA of the CDR3 is TGTGCCAGCAGCTTAATGAACACTGAAGCTTTCTTT. Together with reference TRBV7-9 and TRBJ1-1, the CDR3 gives the full variable domain: DTGVSQNPRHKITKRGQNVTFRCDPISEHNRLYWYRQTLGQGPEFLTYFQNEAQLEKSRLLSDRFSAERPKGSFSTLEIQRTEQGDSAMYLCASSLMNTEAFFGQGTRLTVV.

This clonotype has just a few counts. V usage is TRBV19 and J usage is TRBJ1-1; perhaps TRBD1 as D (5 bases). Germline V lookup: CDR1 LNHDA, CDR2 SQIVND (reference sequence). V was clipped by 4 bases and J by 1 base, with 19 bases between them. This CDR3 is 17 amino acids long. CDR3 protein: CASSKILGGRGNTEAFF. Written as DNA, the CDR3 is TGTGCCAGTAGTAAGATCTTGGGGGGGAGGGGGAACACTGAAGCTTTCTTT.

This chain uses TRBV6-2 or TRBV6-3 with TRBJ2-3, with a possible D match to TRBD2 (7 bases). Germline V lookup: CDR1 MNHEY, CDR2 SVGEGT. Trimming cost V 6 bases and J 2 bases, with 15 bases left between them. The CDR3 loop spans 15 amino acids. In DNA form, the CDR3 reads TGTGCCAGCAGCCCGCGGGGGCGGGACACAGATACGCAGTATTTT. Amino acids: CASSPRGRDTDTQYF.

The chain uses TRBV20-1 and TRBJ1-2; 11 positions match TRBD1. Trimming took 5 bases from V and 2 from J; bases not matched to a gene: 1. CDR3 length: 13 amino acids. Per germline, CDR1 DFQATT and CDR2 SNEGSKA (reference sequence). DNA for the CDR3: TGCAGTGCTTGGACAGGGGGCAACTATGGCTACACCTTC. Translating gives CSAWTGGNYGYTF.

This clonotype is medium-sized in the sample. The rearrangement links TRBV15 to TRBJ2-3, with D possibly matching TRBD1 (6 bases). V was clipped by 4 bases and J by 3 bases, with 14 bases between them. This CDR3 spans 15 amino acids. Germline V CDR1 and CDR2: LNHNV, YYDKDF (reference sequence). The DNA of the CDR3 is TGTGCCACCAGCAAGCCTTCGACAGGAACAGATACGCAGTATTTT. This codes for CATSKPSTGTDTQYF. The variable domain in full, completed from reference TRBV15 and TRBJ2-3, reads DAMVIQNPRYQVTQFGKPVTLSCSQTLNHNVMYWYQQKSSQAPKLLFHYYDKDFNNEADTPDNFQSRRPNTSFCFLDIRSPGLGDTAMYLCATSKPSTGTDTQYFGPGTRLTVL.

This clonotype was counted only a few times. The chain employs TRBV27 and TRBJ2-1; D unresolved. This CDR3 comprises 11 residues. Germline values: CDR1 MNHEY, CDR2 SMNVEV (reference sequence). The V gene lost 6 bases and the J gene lost 4 bases, with 4 bases spanning the gap. CDR3 DNA sequence: TGTGCCAGCAGCCGGTACAATGAGCAGTTCTTC. This encodes CASSRYNEQFF.

Within the sample, this clonotype is medium-sized (0.01 to 0.1%). The rearrangement joins TRBV7-9 to TRBJ2-2; 10 positions agree with TRBD2. CDR3 length: 15 residues. J was trimmed by 3 bases and V by 5 bases; bases with no gene match: 3. The germline V gene has CDR1 SEHNR and CDR2 FQNEAQ (reference sequence). The CDR3 reads CASSRSGGYTGELFF. Here the CDR3 DNA reads TGTGCCAGCAGCCGTAGCGGGGGGTACACCGGGGAGCTGTTTTTT.

The chain employs TRBV12-3 or TRBV12-4 and TRBJ2-1; 10 bases line up with TRBD2. The CDR3 extends over 15 amino acids. With V trimmed by 5 bases and J by 8 bases, 9 bases remained unmatched. CDR3 nucleotide sequence: TGTGCCAGCAGTCCAAAGCGGGGGGGCCAGTATGAGCAGTTCTTC. Its protein is CASSPKRGGQYEQFF.

CDR3 protein: CASSEWGWSSTDTQYF. The CDR3 DNA reads as TGTGCCAGCAGTGAATGGGGTTGGAGTAGCACAGATACGCAGTATTTT. The chain links TRBV6-1 to TRBJ2-3; D unclear. The CDR3 contains 16 residues. Germline loops: CDR1 MNHNS, CDR2 SASEGT. Trimming removed 2 bases from V and 0 bases from J, with 12 bases in between.

This clonotype was seen a handful of times. The chain employs TRBV6-5 and TRBJ1-2, with 8 bases that match TRBD1. There are 17 residues in the CDR3. With 0 bases clipped from V and 4 bases from J, the junction kept 10 bases outside the gene matches. Per germline, CDR1 MNHEY and CDR2 SVGAGI. The CDR3 reads CASSYSPRAGGFYGYTF. The DNA of the CDR3 is TGTGCCAGCAGTTACTCCCCGCGGGCAGGGGGCTTCTATGGCTACACCTTC.

The V call is TRBV7-9, the J call TRBJ2-7; TRBD2 is a possible D gene (5 bases). Per germline, CDR1 SEHNR and CDR2 FQNEAQ (reference sequence). This CDR3 comprises 16 residues. V lost 3 bases, J lost 2 bases, and 17 bases lay in between. The CDR3 coding sequence is TGTGCCAGCAGCTTGTTCGGCGGGCCAGGCCCCTACGAGCAGTACTTC. As protein: CASSLFGGPGPYEQYF.

By share, this clonotype ranks as medium-sized. The gene calls are TRBV5-6 and TRBJ2-1; D uncertain. Deletions cut 0 bases from V and 8 bases from J, with 6 bases between. The length of the CDR3 is 12 residues. Germline V gene sequence: CDR1 SGHDT, CDR2 YYEEEE. The CDR3 sequence: CASSLGGDEQFF. DNA of the CDR3: TGTGCCAGCAGCTTGGGAGGAGATGAGCAGTTCTTC.

This chain uses TRBV29-1 with TRBJ1-2; TRBD1 matches 7 bases. With V trimmed by 5 bases and J by 8 bases, 11 bases remained unmatched. The germline gives CDR1 SQVTM, CDR2 ANQGSEA. The CDR3 has 13 amino acids. The CDR3 sequence is CSVRDRENGGYTF. CDR3 DNA sequence: TGCAGCGTTCGAGACAGGGAGAATGGAGGCTACACCTTC. The whole variable domain, remainder taken from reference TRBV29-1 and TRBJ1-2, is SAVISQKPSRDICQRGTSLTIQCQVDSQVTMMFWYRQQPGQSLTLIATANQGSEATYESGFVIDKFPISRPNLTFSTLTVSNMSPEDSSIYLCSVRDRENGGYTFGSGTRLTVV.

This clonotype showed up just a few times. The genes are TRBV12-3 or TRBV12-4 and TRBJ1-1, with D possibly TRBD1 on 6 matching bases. The CDR3 covers 13 residues. The V end lost 2 bases, the J end lost 4 bases, and 8 bases lay between the germline ends. The CDR3 DNA sequence: TGTGCCAGCAGTTTAAGGGGGTTCACTGAAGCTTTCTTT. This sequence encodes CASSLRGFTEAFF.

By share, this clonotype ranks as medium-sized (0.01 to 0.1%). This rearrangement joins TRBV15 to TRBJ2-3; 7 bases fit TRBD1. The CDR3 sequence is 15 residues long. The junction had 6 bases not matched to a gene; V was cut back by 5 bases and J by 1 base. Germline loops: CDR1 LNHNV, CDR2 YYDKDF (reference sequence). The CDR3 DNA follows: TGTGCCACCAGCGTGGACAGGACCGGCACAGATACGCAGTATTTT. This codes for CATSVDRTGTDTQYF.

This clonotype has only a few counts. V gene TRBV6-1 combines with J gene TRBJ1-1, with D hard to call. Germline CDR1 is MNHNS and CDR2 is SASEGT. The CDR3 length is 13 residues. Trimming took off 5 bases at V and 3 bases at J, with 10 bases between the two ends. Here the CDR3 reads CASSLGLHTEAFF. The CDR3 region has the DNA TGTGCCAGCAGTTTAGGACTCCACACTGAAGCTTTCTTT.